Listed here are 22 T cell receptor beta chains from one sample, sequenced in a study of cytomegalovirus exposure and HLA in healthy donors. Libraries were prepared by immunoSEQ multiplex PCR; TCRdb keeps only in-frame clonotypes and omits some of them. The repertoire consists of about 160,000 clones, with approximately 96% occurring once and the leading ten covering 0.89%. The sample taken for sequencing was PBMCs. All receptors come from a woman in her late teens or twenties in good health and CMV-seronegative.

This chain joins TRBV7-8 and TRBJ1-1, with D tentatively TRBD1 (5 bases). CDR3 length: 12 amino acids. Trimming left V 6 bases short and J 10 bases short, with 15 bases between. In germline, CDR1 is SGHVS, CDR2 FQNEAQ. CDR3 amino acids: CASRPTGGTAFF. The CDR3 DNA sequence: TGTGCCAGCAGGCCCACGGGGGGTACAGCTTTCTTT.

This chain joins TRBV29-1 and TRBJ2-7; 11 nucleotides match TRBD1. The CDR3 runs 13 residues. The trim removed 7 bases at V and 3 bases at J, leaving 5 bases unmatched. The V gene's germline CDR1 is SQVTM and CDR2 ANQGSEA. The CDR3 here is CSETGTGGYEQYF. CDR3 nucleotides: TGCAGCGAGACCGGGACAGGGGGCTACGAGCAGTACTTC.

This chain joins TRBV6-5 and TRBJ1-1, with unresolved D. Germline V gene lookup returns CDR1 MNHEY and CDR2 SVGAGI. The CDR3 is made up of 14 amino acids. The V and J ends lost 2 bases and 1 base respectively, with 8 bases between them. CDR3: CASSYRVRNTEAFF. The CDR3 coding sequence is TGTGCCAGCAGTTACCGGGTGAGGAACACTGAAGCTTTCTTT.

The chain recombines TRBV18 with TRBJ1-5; 8 bases map to TRBD1. Germline CDR1 is KGHSH and CDR2 is LQKENI. The CDR3 has 14 residues. V shed 2 bases and J 4 bases; nucleotides not matched to a gene: 1. CDR3 nucleotides: TGTGCCAGCTCACCAGGGGACAGGAATCAGCCCCAGCATTTT. Protein product: CASSPGDRNQPQHF.

This chain uses TRBV7-9 with TRBJ1-6; D uncertain. CDR3 length: 16 residues. V lost 2 bases and J lost 0, with 8 bases in between. Germline lookup yields CDR1 SEHNR and CDR2 FQNEAQ (reference sequence). The DNA of the CDR3 is TGTGCCAGCAGCTTATCACGCAGCTCCTATAATTCACCCCTCCACTTT. It translates to CASSLSRSSYNSPLHF.

The chain links TRBV6-1 to TRBJ2-7, with a weak D call TRBD1 (5 bases). The CDR3 is 13 residues long. Trimming pared 6 bases from V and 7 bases from J, leaving 16 bases between. Germline V lookup: CDR1 MNHNS, CDR2 SASEGT. CDR3 nucleotides: TGTGCCAGCAGGGAGACAGCCATATGGGAGCAGTACTTC. It encodes CASRETAIWEQYF.

The rearrangement links TRBV7-9 to TRBJ1-4; no clear D. The CDR3 is 12 residues long. The germline V gene has CDR1 SEHNR and CDR2 FQNEAQ (reference sequence). The V end lost 5 bases, the J end lost 5 bases, and 6 bases lay between the germline ends. CDR3 sequence reads: CASSALNEKLFF. In DNA, the CDR3 is TGTGCCAGCAGCGCGTTGAATGAAAAACTGTTTTTT.

This sequence joins TRBV7-8 and TRBJ2-2; 7 bases agree with TRBD2. The V gene end was trimmed by 5 bases and the J gene end by 2 bases; junction bases not matched to a gene: 5. Germline-derived CDR1 and CDR2 are SGHVS and FQNEAQ. The CDR3 sequence is 15 residues long. The CDR3 nucleotides are TGTGCCAGCAGCCCTTGGGGGGGAAACACCGGGGAGCTGTTTTTT. Protein: CASSPWGGNTGELFF.

V gene TRBV5-4 combines with J gene TRBJ2-7, with D possibly being TRBD1 (5 bases). CDR1 SGHNT and CDR2 YYREEE come from the germline V gene (reference sequence). V was cut by 5 bases and J by 3 bases, with 18 bases left in between. There are 15 residues in the CDR3. The CDR3 DNA reads TGTGCCAGCAGTTACCAGGGTTCTCTCGGCTACGAGCAGTACTTC. This codes for CASSYQGSLGYEQYF.

The chain combines TRBV6-5 with TRBJ2-2, with D hard to call. Germline V lookup: CDR1 MNHEY, CDR2 SVGAGI. Trimming took 6 bases from V and 3 from J, leaving 8 bases between them. This CDR3 contains 13 residues. DNA for the CDR3: TGTGCCAGCAGACTGTCCCACACCGGGGAGCTGTTTTTT. It encodes CASRLSHTGELFF.

This chain connects TRBV18 to TRBJ1-6; D is possibly TRBD1 (5 bases). This CDR3 contains 14 residues. V lost 5 bases, J lost 10 bases, and 15 bases lay in between. From germline, CDR1 is KGHSH and CDR2 LQKENI. The CDR3 sequence: CASSSDGSGSPLHF. DNA for the CDR3: TGTGCCAGCTCATCCGACGGGTCAGGGTCACCCCTCCACTTT.

The chain uses TRBV18 and TRBJ2-2; D unresolved. Germline CDR1 KGHSH, CDR2 LQKENI. This CDR3 spans 15 amino acids. V gave up 4 bases and J gave up 5 bases, with 14 bases separating them. This CDR3 reads CASSRFEERTGELFF. The CDR3 DNA is TGTGCCAGCTCACGATTTGAGGAGCGAACCGGGGAGCTGTTTTTT.

The rearrangement uses TRBV7-2 and TRBJ2-1; D gene ambiguous. This CDR3 comprises 12 residues. CDR1 is SGHTA, CDR2 FQGNSA, per germline. Trimming took 5 bases from V and 2 from J, leaving 4 bases between them. The CDR3 nucleotides read TGTGCCAGCAGCCCCACCTACAATGAGCAGTTCTTC. As protein: CASSPTYNEQFF. The entire variable domain, with the rest obtained from reference TRBV7-2 and TRBJ2-1, is as follows: GAGVSQSPSNKVTEKGKDVELRCDPISGHTALYWYRQSLGQGLEFLIYFQGNSAPDKSGLPSDRFSAERTGGSVSTLTIQRTQQEDSAVYLCASSPTYNEQFFGPGTRLTVL.

This chain uses TRBV10-3 with TRBJ2-1, with D possibly matching TRBD1 (5 bases). The germline CDR1 and CDR2 sequences are ENHRY and SYGVKD. This CDR3 spans 12 amino acids. V lost 6 bases, J lost 7 bases, and 10 bases lay in between. In DNA, the CDR3 is TGTGCCATCAGAGCAGGGTTTAATGAGCAGTTCTTC. It translates to CAIRAGFNEQFF.

V is TRBV9 and J is TRBJ1-2, with a tentative D call TRBD1 (5 bases). The V and J ends lost 3 bases and 6 bases respectively, with 18 bases between them. The germline CDR1 and CDR2 sequences are SGDLS and YYNGEE. This CDR3 comprises 15 residues. CDR3 coding DNA: TGTGCCAGCAGCGCCCGCCCCGCCAGGGCGGATGGCTACACCTTC. Translation gives CASSARPARADGYTF.

This chain joins TRBV6-5 and TRBJ1-1; TRBD1 aligns across 9 bases. V shed 4 bases, J shed 10 bases, and the junction held 7 bases outside the gene matches. Per germline, CDR1 MNHEY and CDR2 SVGAGI. CDR3 length: 13 residues. The CDR3 here is CASSSTGGAGAFF. The DNA of the CDR3 is TGTGCCAGCAGTTCCACAGGGGGCGCAGGAGCTTTCTTT.

The rearrangement links TRBV27 to TRBJ2-5, with 9 bases fitting TRBD2. The V segment lost 2 bases and the J segment 1 base; nucleotides outside the gene matches: 5. Germline lookup yields CDR1 MNHEY and CDR2 SMNVEV (reference sequence). The CDR3 runs to 16 residues. CDR3 protein: CASSLEAGGRQETQYF. In DNA form, the CDR3 reads TGTGCCAGCAGTTTAGAGGCGGGGGGGCGCCAAGAGACCCAGTACTTC.

This sequence joins TRBV2 and TRBJ1-2; D may be TRBD1 (6 bases). V lost 8 bases and J lost 2, with 12 bases in between. The CDR3 runs to 13 residues. Germline-derived CDR1 and CDR2 are SNHLY and FYNNEI. The chain's CDR3 is CASLDSDNYGYTF. The CDR3 DNA reads as TGTGCCAGCTTGGACAGTGACAACTATGGCTACACCTTC. Full variable domain (outside the CDR3, taken from reference TRBV2 and TRBJ1-2): EPEVTQTPSHQVTQMGQEVILRCVPISNHLYFYWYRQILGQKVEFLVSFYNNEISEKSEIFDDQFSVERPDGSNFTLKIRSTKLEDSAMYFCASLDSDNYGYTFGSGTRLTVV.

The rearrangement joins TRBV19 to TRBJ2-1; 13 nucleotides match TRBD2. This CDR3 is 17 amino acids long. The V and J ends lost 1 base and 8 bases, in that order; junction bases with no gene match: 8. CDR1 LNHDA and CDR2 SQIVND come from the germline V gene (reference sequence). The chain's CDR3 is CASSIATSGGPRDEQFF. CDR3 in DNA: TGTGCCAGTAGTATAGCGACTAGCGGGGGGCCCCGGGATGAGCAGTTCTTC.

The V gene is TRBV7-2, the J gene TRBJ1-5; the match to TRBD1 covers 7 bases. The CDR3 spans 16 residues. V trimming: 4 bases; J trimming: 4 bases; junction bases outside the gene matches: 10. Looked up from germline, CDR1 is SGHTA and CDR2 is FQGNSA. DNA for the CDR3: TGTGCCAGCAGCTCTTGGCGGCTCAGGGGGAATCAGCCCCAGCATTTT. It specifies CASSSWRLRGNQPQHF.

The V call is TRBV18, the J call TRBJ1-5, with TRBD1 identical over 7 bases. V lost 1 base to trimming and J lost 0 bases; unmatched junction nucleotides: 0. Germline V gene lookup returns CDR1 KGHSH and CDR2 LQKENI. This CDR3 contains 15 residues. The CDR3 bases are TGTGCCAGCTCACCACGGGACAGTAGCAATCAGCCCCAGCATTTT. It translates to CASSPRDSSNQPQHF.

This clone came up a few times. The V gene is TRBV2, the J gene TRBJ1-2; no clear D gene. This CDR3 spans 11 amino acids. Between the trimmed V and J ends, which lost 10 bases and 8 bases, there was a span of 14 bases. Per germline, CDR1 SNHLY and CDR2 FYNNEI. CDR3 residues: CATAGSGGYTF. CDR3 sequence (DNA): TGTGCCACCGCAGGCTCTGGGGGCTACACCTTC.